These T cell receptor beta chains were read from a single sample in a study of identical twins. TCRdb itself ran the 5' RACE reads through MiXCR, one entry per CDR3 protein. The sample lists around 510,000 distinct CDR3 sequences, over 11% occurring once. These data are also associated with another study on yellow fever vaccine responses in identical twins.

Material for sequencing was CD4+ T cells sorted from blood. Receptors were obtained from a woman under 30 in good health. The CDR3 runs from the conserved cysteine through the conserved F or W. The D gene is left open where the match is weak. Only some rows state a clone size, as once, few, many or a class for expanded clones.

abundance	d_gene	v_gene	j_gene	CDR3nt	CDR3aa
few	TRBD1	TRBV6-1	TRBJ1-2	TGTGCCAGCAGACAGGGGGAAGGCGGTGGCTACACCTTC	CASRQGEGGGYTF
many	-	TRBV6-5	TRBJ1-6	TGTGCCAGCAGTTCGACAGGTCGGCATAATTCACCCCTCCACTTT	CASSSTGRHNSPLHF
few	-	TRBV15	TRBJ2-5	TGTGCCACCAGCAGACTACCAGGGCAAGAGACCCAGTACTTC	CATSRLPGQETQYF
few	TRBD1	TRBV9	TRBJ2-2	TGTGCCAGCAGACCGGGACAGGGTAACACCGGGGAGCTGTTTTTT	CASRPGQGNTGELFF
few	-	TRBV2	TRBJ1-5	TGTGCCAGCAGTGAAGGACGGAATAGCAATCAGCCCCAGCATTTT	CASSEGRNSNQPQHF
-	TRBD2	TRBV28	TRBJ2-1	TGTGCCAGCAGTGGGGGGACTAGCGGGAGGTTGGATGAGCAGTTCTTC	CASSGGTSGRLDEQFF
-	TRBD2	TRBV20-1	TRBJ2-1	TGCAGTGCTAGATTTGGAGCGGGACTCATCTACAATGAGCAGTTCTTC	CSARFGAGLIYNEQFF
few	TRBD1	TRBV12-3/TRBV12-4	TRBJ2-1	TGTGCCAGCAGAAAGGACAGGGCTGAGCAGTTCTTC	CASRKDRAEQFF
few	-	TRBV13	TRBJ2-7	TGTGCCAGCACCCCCAGGGGAGGGTCCCTAGAGGAGCAGTACTTC	CASTPRGGSLEEQYF
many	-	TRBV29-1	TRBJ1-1	TGCAGCGTTGGGAGGGGGGTTTCGATGAACACTGAAGCTTTCTTT	CSVGRGVSMNTEAFF
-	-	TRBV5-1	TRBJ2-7	TGCGCCAGCAGCACCTCGACAGAGCACTACGAGCAGTACTTC	CASSTSTEHYEQYF
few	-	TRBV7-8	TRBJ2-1	TGTGCCAGCACCGGGACTTATTCCAATGAGCAGTTCTTC	CASTGTYSNEQFF
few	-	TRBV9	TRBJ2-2	TGTGCCAGCAAGAGGACCGATAACACCGGGGAGCTGTTTTTT	CASKRTDNTGELFF
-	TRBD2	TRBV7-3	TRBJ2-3	TGTGCCAGCAGCTCTCAACTAGCGGGGGGCTTAGATACGCAGTATTTT	CASSSQLAGGLDTQYF
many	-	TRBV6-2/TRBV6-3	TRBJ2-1	TGTGCCAGCAATCTGCCAGGGGACAATGAGCAGTTCTTC	CASNLPGDNEQFF
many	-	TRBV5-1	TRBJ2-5	TGCGCCAGCAGCGAACCCCTAGCGAGAGAGACCCAGTACTTC	CASSEPLARETQYF
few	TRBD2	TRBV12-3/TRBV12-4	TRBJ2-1	TGTGCCAGCGGGGTAGCGGGAGCCTATGCTTGGGAGCAGTTCTTC	CASGVAGAYAWEQFF
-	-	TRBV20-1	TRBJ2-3	TGCAGTGCTAGACCAAATGCGCGAGATACGCAGTATTTT	CSARPNARDTQYF
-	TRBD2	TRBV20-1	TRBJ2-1	TGCAGTGCGCGGAGCGGGACCGATGAGCAGTTCTTC	CSARSGTDEQFF
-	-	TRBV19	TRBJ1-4	TGTGCCAGTGGAGGGAGTGTGAATGAAAAACTGTTTTTT	CASGGSVNEKLFF
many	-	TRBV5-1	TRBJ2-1	TGCGCCAGCAGCACAGGCTATGAGCAGTTCTTC	CASSTGYEQFF
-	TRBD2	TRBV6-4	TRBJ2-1	TGTGCCAGCAGTGCCCGGACTAGCGGCTCCTACAATGAGCAGTTCTTC	CASSARTSGSYNEQFF
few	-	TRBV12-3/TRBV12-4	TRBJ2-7	TGTGCCAGCAGTTCGAAACAGGCCAAAGGGAGGGAGCAGTACTTC	CASSSKQAKGREQYF
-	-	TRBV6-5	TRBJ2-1	TGTGCCAGCAGTTACTCCGGAGACCCGAATGAGCAGTTCTTC	CASSYSGDPNEQFF
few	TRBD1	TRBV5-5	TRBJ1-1	TGTGCCAGCAAACGGGACAGGGAAAAGGACACTGAAGCTTTCTTT	CASKRDREKDTEAFF